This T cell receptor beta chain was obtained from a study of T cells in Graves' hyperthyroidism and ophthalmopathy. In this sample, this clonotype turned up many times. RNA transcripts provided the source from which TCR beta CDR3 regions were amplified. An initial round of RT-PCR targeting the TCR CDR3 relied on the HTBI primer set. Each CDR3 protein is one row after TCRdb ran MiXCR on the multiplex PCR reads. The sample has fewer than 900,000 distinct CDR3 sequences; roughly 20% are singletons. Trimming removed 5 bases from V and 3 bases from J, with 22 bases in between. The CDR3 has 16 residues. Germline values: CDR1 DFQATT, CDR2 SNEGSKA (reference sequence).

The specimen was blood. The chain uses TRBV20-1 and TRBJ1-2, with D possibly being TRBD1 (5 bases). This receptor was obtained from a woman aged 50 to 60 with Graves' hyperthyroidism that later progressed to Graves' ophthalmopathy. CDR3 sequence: CSAEKEGTEPHYGYTF. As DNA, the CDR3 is TGCAGTGCTGAGAAAGAAGGGACGGAGCCTCACTATGGCTACACCTTC.